Shown below are 15 T cell receptor beta chains from a single sample sequenced in a study of chemoradiotherapy in HPV16-positive cancers. Sequencing used immunoSEQ multiplex PCR; TCRdb keeps in-frame clones, though not all of them. Among 55,000 to 85,000 clones listed, 88% were seen once. The material sequenced was blood, taken from a patient who underwent chemoradiotherapy. All receptors come from a human donor with HPV-associated anogenital cancer.

V gene TRBV10-3 combines with J gene TRBJ1-2, with D possibly TRBD1 on 6 matching bases. The CDR3 spans 15 residues. Germline V gene lookup returns CDR1 ENHRY and CDR2 SYGVKD. Between the trimmed V and J ends, which lost 7 bases and 0 bases, there was a span of 15 bases. The CDR3 spells CAITSLQGANYGYTF. CDR3 DNA sequence: TGTGCCATCACCTCCTTACAGGGAGCTAACTATGGCTACACCTTC.

The chain carries TRBV11-2 and TRBJ2-7; D not resolved. CDR1 is SGHAT, CDR2 FQNNGV, per germline. V lost 6 bases to trimming and J lost 6 bases, with 6 bases between them. The CDR3 loop spans 10 amino acids. The CDR3 region is CASRGFEQYF. CDR3 in DNA: TGTGCCAGCAGAGGGTTCGAGCAGTACTTC.

The J gene is TRBJ2-1, the V gene TRBV9, with TRBD2 identical over 13 bases. The CDR3 totals 15 residues. V lost 7 bases to trimming and J lost 7 bases; unmatched junction nucleotides: 8. Germline CDR1 SGDLS, CDR2 YYNGEE. CDR3 nucleotides: TGTGCCAGCGTGGGACTAGCGGGAATCCAAAATGAGCAGTTCTTC. It is translated as CASVGLAGIQNEQFF.

The rearrangement links TRBV4-2 to TRBJ2-5; 11 bases are shared with TRBD2. The V segment lost 4 bases and the J segment 5 bases; nucleotides outside the gene matches: 9. This CDR3 spans 16 amino acids. From germline, CDR1 is LGHNA and CDR2 YNFKEQ. The CDR3 DNA is TGTGCCAGCAGCCCCGGGGTAGCGGGAGGGCAGGAGACCCAGTACTTC. Translated, it gives CASSPGVAGGQETQYF.

The chain carries TRBV28 and TRBJ2-7; D uncertain. Germline CDR1 MDHEN, CDR2 SYDVKM. V dropped 6 bases and J dropped 4 bases, with 7 bases sitting between them. The CDR3 is 11 amino acids. CDR3 residues: CASRTDYEQYF. DNA for the CDR3: TGTGCCAGCAGGACCGATTACGAGCAGTACTTC.

In nucleotides, the CDR3 is TGTGCCACCAGCAGAGATCTTGGGACAGGGTCCTACGAGCAGTACTTC. Translating it yields CATSRDLGTGSYEQYF. The V and J genes are TRBV15 and TRBJ2-7; 9 bases align to TRBD1. CDR3 length equals 16 residues. The germline V gene encodes CDR1 LNHNV and CDR2 YYDKDF (reference sequence). Trimming at V came to 0 bases and at J to 1 base, leaving 4 bases not matched to a gene.

V gene TRBV9 combines with J gene TRBJ2-1, with a possible D match to TRBD2 (6 bases). The CDR3 contains 15 residues. Germline V gives CDR1 SGDLS, CDR2 YYNGEE. V lost 2 bases to trimming and J lost 4 bases, with 13 bases between them. The CDR3, as DNA: TGTGCCAGCAGCGTGGGATCGGGACTGTACAATGAGCAGTTCTTC. This translates into CASSVGSGLYNEQFF.

V and J are TRBV28 and TRBJ1-1; D may be TRBD1 (6 bases). CDR3 size: 14 residues. Germline lookup yields CDR1 MDHEN and CDR2 SYDVKM. V was cut by 3 bases and J by 10 bases, with 18 bases left in between. CDR3 DNA sequence: TGTGCCAGCAGTTTGGGGGCGGGTTTGGTGGGAGCTTTCTTT. Protein: CASSLGAGLVGAFF.

The gene calls are TRBV7-9 and TRBJ1-1; TRBD1 might be the D (5 bases). Germline V gene data show CDR1 as SEHNR and CDR2 as FQNEAQ (reference sequence). Trimming removed 2 bases at V and 4 bases at J, with 14 bases between. This CDR3 has 15 amino acids. The CDR3 sequence is CASSLLAGGGTEAFF. The CDR3 DNA sequence: TGTGCCAGCAGCTTATTAGCGGGGGGTGGCACTGAAGCTTTCTTT.

V gene TRBV28 combines with J gene TRBJ1-2, with D possibly TRBD1 on 6 matching bases. Trimming removed 2 bases from V and 8 bases from J, with 12 bases in between. The CDR3 is made up of 13 amino acids. Germline V CDR1 and CDR2: MDHEN, SYDVKM. This CDR3 is CASSLPIDRGYTF. The CDR3 region has the DNA TGTGCCAGCAGTTTACCAATAGACAGGGGCTACACCTTC.

The V gene is TRBV28, the J gene TRBJ2-2; the D gene is possibly TRBD2 (6 bases). This CDR3 has 15 residues. Trimming took 2 bases from V and 5 from J, leaving 12 bases between them. The V gene's germline CDR1 is MDHEN and CDR2 SYDVKM. CDR3 coding DNA: TGTGCCAGCAGTTTAGTCGGGGGACTTACCGGGGAGCTGTTTTTT. Amino acid sequence: CASSLVGGLTGELFF.

This chain links TRBV7-2 with TRBJ1-2; D perhaps matches TRBD1 (6 bases). The germline V gene encodes CDR1 SGHTA and CDR2 FQGNSA. The CDR3 is 14 amino acids. V lost 4 bases and J 4 bases, leaving 13 bases between the germline ends. CDR3 nucleotides: TGTGCCAGCAGCTCGGCGGGGGCAGCCTATGGCTACACCTTC. As protein: CASSSAGAAYGYTF.

This clone was seen a handful of times. The V and J genes are TRBV7-3 and TRBJ2-7, with 7 nucleotides matching TRBD1. The CDR3 is made up of 13 amino acids. Germline-derived CDR1 and CDR2 are SGHTA and FQGTGA. Trimming cost V 5 bases and J 3 bases; bases outside gene matches: 4. CDR3 DNA sequence: TGTGCCAGCAGCCCGGGACAGTTCTACGAGCAGTACTTC. This sequence encodes CASSPGQFYEQYF.

This sequence joins TRBV7-2 and TRBJ2-1; unclear D gene. CDR3 length equals 12 residues. CDR1 is SGHTA and CDR2 is FQGNSA in the germline V gene. With 5 bases removed from V and 6 bases from J, the gap between germline ends came to 8 bases. CDR3: CASSRSGNEQFF. The CDR3 region has the DNA TGTGCCAGCAGCCGATCCGGCAATGAGCAGTTCTTC.

This rearrangement joins TRBV14 to TRBJ2-7; D possibly uses TRBD1 or TRBD2 (5 bases each). Trimming took 1 base from V and 8 from J, leaving 21 bases between them. This CDR3 has 16 amino acids. The germline V gene has CDR1 SGHDN and CDR2 FVKESK. Written as DNA, the CDR3 is TGTGCCAGCAGCCAAGGGGGATCGGGGACGTCCTCCCAGCAGTACTTC. This gives the protein CASSQGGSGTSSQQYF.